The clone carrying this T cell receptor (beta chain) showed up just a few times. Its antigen is currently unknown. This entry is derived from a study of radiotherapy plus CTLA-4 blockade in lung cancer. Study-wide results and limits: TCR clones from tumors expanded in blood after radiotherapy plus ipilimumab.

Sequenced by immunoSEQ multiplex PCR; TCRdb stores in-frame clones only, minus some. The repertoire consists of tens of thousands of clones, with roughly 85% occurring once and the leading ten covering about 9.1%. This CDR3 is built from 14 residues. Trimming cost V 3 bases and J 4 bases, with 10 bases left between them. Germline V gene lookup returns CDR1 SEHNR and CDR2 FQNEAQ (reference sequence). This receptor was identified in a human donor with non-small cell lung cancer who had a complete response to radiotherapy plus ipilimumab. The V and J genes are TRBV7-9 and TRBJ2-1, with D possibly matching TRBD2 (5 bases). The sequencing used peripheral blood, collected from a patient treated with radiotherapy plus ipilimumab. Here the CDR3 reads CASSFSWEYNEQFF. For the CDR3, the DNA is TGTGCCAGCAGCTTCTCGTGGGAGTACAATGAGCAGTTCTTC.